A selection of T cell receptor beta chains follows, all from one sample in a study of vaccination and CD4 T cells after COVID-19. Their target antigens are unknown. MiXCR, applied by TCRdb to the PCR reads, yields one record per CDR3 protein. The sample shows 9,000 to 15,000 distinct CDR3 sequences, approximately 43% of them seen only once. What was sequenced was CD4+ T cells from blood, cultured in vitro. These receptors were obtained from a human donor who had recovered from COVID-19. CDR3s include the opening cysteine and the closing phenylalanine or tryptophan. The order of the fields is CDR3 DNA, CDR3 protein, J gene, D gene, clone size, V gene. D genes are given only for firm matches. Expanded clones are given a class, and other clones once, few, many or no size at all.

CDR3nt: TGTGCCACGGGAGGAGGAACCATCTATGGCTACACCTTC
CDR3aa: CATGGGTIYGYTF
j_gene: TRBJ1-2
d_gene: .
abundance: few
v_gene: TRBV12-3/TRBV12-4

CDR3nt: TGTGCCTGGAGTGAAAGGCTTTATGGCTACACCTTC
CDR3aa: CAWSERLYGYTF
j_gene: TRBJ1-2
d_gene: .
abundance: .
v_gene: TRBV30

CDR3nt: TGTGCCAGCAGTACGGGACAAACCAATCAGCCCCAGCATTTT
CDR3aa: CASSTGQTNQPQHF
j_gene: TRBJ1-5
d_gene: .
abundance: few
v_gene: TRBV6-1

CDR3nt: TGTGCCAGCAGCAGAACCGGGACAGGGGGCGGGAGGGACAATCAGCCCCAGCATTTT
CDR3aa: CASSRTGTGGGRDNQPQHF
j_gene: TRBJ1-5
d_gene: TRBD1
abundance: .
v_gene: TRBV12-3/TRBV12-4

CDR3nt: TGTGCCAGCACCCCCGCGGGGGCGAACACTGAAGCTTTCTTT
CDR3aa: CASTPAGANTEAFF
j_gene: TRBJ1-1
d_gene: .
abundance: few
v_gene: TRBV6-1

CDR3nt: TGTGCCAGCAGTTACTGGCAGGGGAAGGGAAAACTGTTTTTT
CDR3aa: CASSYWQGKGKLFF
j_gene: TRBJ1-4
d_gene: .
abundance: once
v_gene: TRBV6-5

CDR3nt: TGCGCCAGCAGAGTGGGACAGGGAAAGAACACTGAAGCTTTCTTT
CDR3aa: CASRVGQGKNTEAFF
j_gene: TRBJ1-1
d_gene: TRBD1
abundance: .
v_gene: TRBV10-2

CDR3nt: TGTGCCAGTAGTATAGACCCGGACAGAGATACGCAGTATTTT
CDR3aa: CASSIDPDRDTQYF
j_gene: TRBJ2-3
d_gene: .
abundance: .
v_gene: TRBV19

CDR3nt: TGTGCCCGCGACAGGGATCTACTAGCGGGGGGCGGGGAGACCCAGTACTTC
CDR3aa: CARDRDLLAGGGETQYF
j_gene: TRBJ2-5
d_gene: TRBD2
abundance: once
v_gene: TRBV30

CDR3nt: TGTGCCAGTAGTGACAGGGGGCGAGAGACCCAGTACTTC
CDR3aa: CASSDRGRETQYF
j_gene: TRBJ2-5
d_gene: TRBD1
abundance: few
v_gene: TRBV19